Following are 21 T cell receptor beta chains from one sample sequenced in a study of memory CD4+ T cells and cytomegalovirus serostatus. The method was immunoSEQ multiplex PCR; TCRdb's version includes in-frame clones alone and lacks a portion of them. Here the sample spans about 56,000 clones, roughly 82% being singletons. The sort gate was single viable CD3+CD4+CD8-CD45RO+ cells for memory CD4+ T cells. Sequencing was performed on memory CD4+ T cells from blood. The receptors derive from an adult in good health and CMV-seronegative.

A single count supports this clone. The CDR3 loop reads CASSGSGGYYEQYF. CDR3 nucleotides: TGTGCCAGCAGTGGGAGCGGGGGGTACTACGAGCAGTACTTC. The V gene is TRBV2, the J gene TRBJ2-7, with TRBD2 identical over 9 bases. The CDR3 extends over 14 amino acids. Trimming removed 4 bases from V and 3 bases from J; junction bases left unmatched: 4. Germline V lookup: CDR1 SNHLY, CDR2 FYNNEI.

This chain uses TRBV28 with TRBJ1-4; 8 bases match TRBD1. The CDR3 spans 14 residues. V gave up 6 bases and J gave up 7 bases; unmatched junction bases: 7. Germline assignment: CDR1 MDHEN and CDR2 SYDVKM. The DNA of the CDR3 is TGTGCCAGCAGCGGACAGGGTTTGGGTGAAAAACTGTTTTTT. Its translation: CASSGQGLGEKLFF.

This sequence joins TRBV27 and TRBJ2-7; a weak D match, TRBD1 (7 bases). CDR1 MNHEY and CDR2 SMNVEV come from the germline V gene (reference sequence). Trimming removed 0 bases at V and 2 bases at J, with 11 bases between. The CDR3 totals 15 residues. In nucleotides, the CDR3 is TGTGCCAGCAGTTTATCGCCAGGGGGGACCTACGAGCAGTACTTC. This gives the protein CASSLSPGGTYEQYF.

This sequence joins TRBV2 and TRBJ1-1; no clear D gene. This CDR3 contains 12 residues. The ends were cut back, 5 bases at V and 2 bases at J, with 6 bases in the middle. Looked up from germline, CDR1 is SNHLY and CDR2 is FYNNEI. The chain's CDR3 is CASSILNTEAFF. CDR3 sequence (DNA): TGTGCCAGCAGTATTCTAAACACTGAAGCTTTCTTT.

This sequence joins TRBV7-2 and TRBJ1-5; 7 bases are shared with TRBD1. Germline V gene lookup returns CDR1 SGHTA and CDR2 FQGNSA. The V and J ends lost 2 bases and 7 bases, in that order; junction bases with no gene match: 5. The CDR3 extends over 14 amino acids. The CDR3 spells CASSLIGGGQPQHF. The CDR3 bases are TGTGCCAGCAGCTTAATAGGGGGCGGCCAGCCCCAGCATTTT.

CDR3 sequence: CASSLGLTYDTQYF. The CDR3 region has the DNA TGTGCCAGCAGCTTAGGACTAACCTACGATACGCAGTATTTT. The gene calls are TRBV7-2 and TRBJ2-3; weak D call: TRBD2 (5 bases). The CDR3 is 14 amino acids. Trimming stripped 1 base from V and 6 bases from J, with 11 bases between. Germline CDR1 is SGHTA and CDR2 is FQGNSA.

The chain couples TRBV4-3 to TRBJ2-7; maybe TRBD2 (6 bases). The CDR3 consists of 16 residues. Trimming shortened V by 0 bases and J by 7 bases, and 19 bases separated the two germline ends. Germline CDR1 LGHNA, CDR2 YSLEER. The CDR3 DNA reads TGCGCCAGCAGCCAAGATAGTTTTGGGGAGGCACCTGAGCAGTACTTC. It is translated as CASSQDSFGEAPEQYF.

The rearrangement joins TRBV28 to TRBJ1-5; no definite D call. Germline V gene sequence: CDR1 MDHEN, CDR2 SYDVKM. The CDR3 contains 14 residues. Deletions cut 5 bases from V and 7 bases from J, with 15 bases between. CDR3 in amino acids: CASSTPGISQPQHF. The CDR3, as DNA: TGTGCCAGCAGTACCCCTGGAATCTCACAGCCCCAGCATTTT.

The chain has TRBV7-2 and TRBJ2-4; maybe TRBD2 (6 bases). Trimming shortened V by 5 bases and J by 7 bases, and 15 bases separated the two germline ends. This CDR3 contains 14 residues. The V gene's germline CDR1 is SGHTA and CDR2 FQGNSA. The CDR3 sequence: CASSPVVGGNIQYF. CDR3 sequence (DNA): TGTGCCAGCAGCCCCGTGGTTGGGGGGAACATTCAGTACTTC.

The genes are TRBV7-2 and TRBJ2-7, with D maybe TRBD1 (5 bases). The CDR3 spans 14 residues. V was cut by 4 bases and J by 3 bases, with 13 bases left in between. The germline V gene encodes CDR1 SGHTA and CDR2 FQGNSA. The CDR3 sequence is CASSSRTRNYEQYF. The CDR3 nucleotides read TGTGCCAGCAGCTCGAGGACACGGAACTACGAGCAGTACTTC.

The chain joins TRBV6-5 to TRBJ2-7, with TRBD2 as a possible D gene (6 bases). The CDR3 is made up of 15 amino acids. In germline, CDR1 is MNHEY, CDR2 SVGAGI. V was trimmed by 0 bases and J by 9 bases, leaving 18 bases between them. CDR3 loop: CASSYSNLLVGGQYF. Here the CDR3 DNA reads TGTGCCAGCAGTTACTCGAACCTCCTAGTGGGGGGGCAGTACTTC.

The chain recombines TRBV28 with TRBJ1-5, with D perhaps matching TRBD1 (6 bases). This CDR3 contains 14 residues. V was clipped by 5 bases and J by 7 bases, with 15 bases between them. Looked up from germline, CDR1 is MDHEN and CDR2 is SYDVKM. Here the CDR3 DNA reads TGTGCCAGCAGTACCCTAGGGGGAAACCAGCCCCAGCATTTT. Translating it yields CASSTLGGNQPQHF.

The chain combines TRBV7-2 with TRBJ2-5; D remains ambiguous. The CDR3 runs 15 residues. V was shortened by 0 bases and J by 5 bases, with 13 bases between the two germline ends. Germline V CDR1 and CDR2: SGHTA, FQGNSA. The DNA of the CDR3 is TGTGCCAGCAGCTTAGCGGCTGGGCCCCACGAGACCCAGTACTTC. The encoded protein is CASSLAAGPHETQYF.

The V gene is TRBV9, the J gene TRBJ2-5; tentatively, D is TRBD2 (5 bases). The V gene lost 4 bases and the J gene lost 5 bases, with 18 bases spanning the gap. There are 15 residues in the CDR3. Germline CDR1 and CDR2: SGDLS and YYNGEE. The DNA for the CDR3 is TGTGCCAGCAGCCGGGCTGGCGGGTCCCGGGAGACCCAGTACTTC. It encodes CASSRAGGSRETQYF.

The CDR3 region is CASSFERGNTIYF. The CDR3 coding sequence is TGTGCCAGCAGCTTTGAACGGGGAAACACCATATATTTT. The chain couples TRBV11-3 to TRBJ1-3; unclear D gene. Germline V gene lookup returns CDR1 SGHNT and CDR2 YENEEA. The CDR3 totals 13 residues. V lost 3 bases and J lost 4, with 7 bases in between.

DNA for the CDR3: TGTGCCAGTAGTCGCCAGACCGGGACAGGGGGTTTTGGAAACACCGGGGAGCTGTTTTTT. Amino acids: CASSRQTGTGGFGNTGELFF. V and J are TRBV19 and TRBJ2-2; TRBD1 agrees at 11 bases. Trimming removed 5 bases from V and 2 bases from J; junction bases left unmatched: 16. This CDR3 comprises 20 residues. The germline V gene has CDR1 LNHDA and CDR2 SQIVND (reference sequence).

The gene calls are TRBV5-6 and TRBJ1-6, with 8 bases aligning to TRBD1. This CDR3 is built from 16 residues. Unmatched junction bases numbered 8, after V lost 2 bases and J lost 7 bases. The germline gives CDR1 SGHDT, CDR2 YYEEEE. CDR3 loop: CASSLIMTGENSPLHF. DNA of the CDR3: TGTGCCAGCAGCTTAATCATGACAGGGGAAAATTCACCCCTCCACTTT.

The rearrangement links TRBV7-9 to TRBJ1-4; the D gene is possibly TRBD1 (5 bases). Germline-derived CDR1 and CDR2 are SEHNR and FQNEAQ (reference sequence). This CDR3 contains 13 residues. Trimming stripped 5 bases from V and 8 bases from J, with 12 bases between. The CDR3, as DNA: TGTGCCAGCAGCCCAGGGACCTCAGAAAAACTGTTTTTT. Protein: CASSPGTSEKLFF.

This clone was counted only a few times. V gene TRBV7-2 combines with J gene TRBJ2-2, with D possibly being TRBD1 (6 bases). Per germline, CDR1 SGHTA and CDR2 FQGNSA. Trimming took off 3 bases at V and 6 bases at J, with 11 bases between the two ends. CDR3 length equals 14 residues. CDR3 nucleotides: TGTGCCAGCAGCTTCCAGGGGATATCCGGGGAGCTGTTTTTT. This translates into CASSFQGISGELFF.

V is TRBV30 and J is TRBJ2-3, with D tentatively TRBD1 (7 bases). The V end lost 3 bases, the J end lost 3 bases, and 19 bases lay between the germline ends. CDR3 length: 16 residues. Germline V lookup: CDR1 GTSNPN, CDR2 SVGIG (reference sequence). The CDR3 bases are TGTGCCTGGAGCACAGGGGCGGGGCGGTTGACAGATACGCAGTATTTT. It specifies CAWSTGAGRLTDTQYF.

The chain is built from TRBV20-1 and TRBJ2-5, with D perhaps given as TRBD1 or TRBD2 (5 bases each). CDR1 and CDR2 (germline): DFQATT, SNEGSKA (reference sequence). The CDR3 contains 11 residues. V lost 6 bases and J 7 bases, leaving 12 bases between the germline ends. Here the CDR3 reads CSAGVHGTQYF. The CDR3 coding sequence is TGCAGTGCGGGGGTCCACGGGACCCAGTACTTC.